Listed below are T cell receptor beta chains from one sample, sequenced in a study of cytomegalovirus exposure and HLA in healthy donors. Some clones are missing from TCRdb's copy, which holds only in-frame ones; the method was immunoSEQ multiplex PCR. The data contain roughly 170,000 clones, 77% of them singletons. The specimen was PBMCs. The receptors were sampled from a young woman in good health and CMV-seronegative. CDR3s include the opening cysteine and the closing phenylalanine or tryptophan. The D gene is left open where the match is weak. Not every row has a clone size; where given, it reads once, few, many or a size class.

>TRBV7-6|TRBD2|18|TRBJ2-5|.
TGTGCCAGCAGCTTAGGGACCGCAGCCGGACTAGCCCCAGAGACCCAGTACTTC
CASSLGTAAGLAPETQYF
>TRBV28|.|15|TRBJ1-4|.
TGTGCCAGCAGTTTTAACAGGGCCCTGGGTTTAAAACTGTTTTTT
CASSFNRALGLKLFF
>TRBV7-2|TRBD2|14|TRBJ2-7|.
TGTGCCAGCAGCTTACTGGGTAGCGGGAGGCCGCAGTACTTC
CASSLLGSGRPQYF
>TRBV5-6|.|15|TRBJ1-6|few
TGTGCCAGCAGCTTTGGCGGCAGAAATAATTCACCCCTCCACTTT
CASSFGGRNNSPLHF
>TRBV30|TRBD1|12|TRBJ1-6|.
TGTGCCCAGGGACAGAATAATTCACCCCTCCACTTT
CAQGQNNSPLHF
>TRBV7-7|TRBD1|15|TRBJ2-5|.
TGTGCTAGCAGCCCAAGGGGGCAATGGGGAGAGACCCAGTACTTC
CASSPRGQWGETQYF
>TRBV7-9|.|11|TRBJ2-7|.
TGTGCCAGCAGGAACCTATACGAGCAGTACTTC
CASRNLYEQYF
>TRBV30|TRBD2|23|TRBJ2-3|.
TGTGCCTGGAGTGTATACAGGGGACAAACTAGCGGGAGGGTGCAGAGGAGCACAGATACGCAGTATTTT
CAWSVYRGQTSGRVQRSTDTQYF
>TRBV30|.|14|TRBJ1-5|.
TGTGCCTGGAGAAGAAGGGGTAGCAATCAGCCCCAGCATTTT
CAWRRRGSNQPQHF
>TRBV4-2|.|18|TRBJ1-6|.
TGTGCCAGCAGCCTCCACAACCTGAGGAGCTCCTATAATTCACCCCTCCACTTT
CASSLHNLRSSYNSPLHF
>TRBV6-5|.|12|TRBJ1-2|.
TGTGCCAGCAGGCGGGGGTCGGAGGGCTACACCTTC
CASRRGSEGYTF
>TRBV6-6|TRBD1|14|TRBJ1-4|.
TGTGCCAGCAACCAGCAGGGGGGAGGCGAAAAACTGTTTTTT
CASNQQGGGEKLFF
>TRBV19|TRBD2|16|TRBJ2-2|.
TGTGCCAGTAGTCTGACTAGCGGGAGAGGCACCGGGGAGCTGTTTTTT
CASSLTSGRGTGELFF
>TRBV5-6|TRBD2|16|TRBJ2-7|once
TGTGCCAGCAGCGGGTTCTGGGAACGGGAGGGCTGCGAGCAGTACTTC
CASSGFWEREGCEQYF
>TRBV10-1|TRBD1|14|TRBJ1-2|.
TGCGCCAGCAGTGAGTCGGGGACAGATTATGGCTACACCTTC
CASSESGTDYGYTF
>TRBV4-1|.|21|TRBJ2-1|.
TGCGCCAGCAGCCAAGAAAGTCCTCTATGGAGCGGTGTACCGTCGTCCGATGAGCAGTTCTTC
CASSQESPLWSGVPSSDEQFF
>TRBV7-9|.|15|TRBJ2-7|once
TGTGCCAGCAGCGGGGTAGGGACTGCGTTCAGGGAGCAGTACTTC
CASSGVGTAFREQYF
>TRBV30|TRBD2|14|TRBJ2-3|.
TGTGCCTGGAGTGGGGGCGGGGGGGCCGATACGCAGTATTTT
CAWSGGGGADTQYF